The 17 T cell receptor beta chains below come from one sample, sequenced in a study of blood T cell repertoires in COVID-19. Clones were read by immunoSEQ multiplex PCR, and TCRdb kept only the in-frame ones, dropping some. The sample holds 120,000 to 150,000 clones, roughly 90% seen once. Sequenced sample: PBMCs or T cells enriched from blood (not recorded which). All receptors derive from a woman under 40 with acute COVID-19.

CDR3 DNA sequence: TGTGCCAGTAGTATAGTATACACCGGGGAGCTGTTTTTT. Translation: CASSIVYTGELFF. The chain combines TRBV19 with TRBJ2-2; D uncertain. Looked up from germline, CDR1 is LNHDA and CDR2 is SQIVND (reference sequence). V lost 1 base and J lost 3, with 3 bases in between. This CDR3 comprises 13 residues.

The chain links TRBV11-2 to TRBJ1-2; TRBD1 matches at 7 bases. CDR1 is SGHAT, CDR2 FQNNGV, per germline. The CDR3 has 14 residues. J lost 4 bases, V lost 0 bases, and 2 bases had no gene match. The CDR3 nucleotides are TGTGCCAGCAGCTTAGAGACAGGGTTCTATGGCTACACCTTC. Translation: CASSLETGFYGYTF.

This clone was recorded once. The genes are TRBV7-2 and TRBJ1-1; D perhaps matches TRBD1 (5 bases). Deletions cut 3 bases from V and 4 bases from J, with 12 bases between. The CDR3 length is 14 residues. The germline CDR1 and CDR2 sequences are SGHTA and FQGNSA. CDR3 amino acids: CASSFSGGTTEAFF. CDR3 in DNA: TGTGCCAGCAGCTTCTCGGGGGGGACCACTGAAGCTTTCTTT.

The V gene is TRBV29-1, the J gene TRBJ1-2; no reliable D call. The ends were cut back, 1 base at V and 3 bases at J, with 15 bases in the middle. Germline assignment: CDR1 SQVTM and CDR2 ANQGSEA. This CDR3 comprises 15 residues. The CDR3 loop reads CSVEGRADRDYGYTF. In DNA, the CDR3 is TGCAGCGTTGAAGGGCGGGCGGATAGAGACTATGGCTACACCTTC.

This CDR3 reads CASSTGTGRTGQPQHF. CDR3 bases: TGTGCCAGCAGCACAGGGACAGGGAGAACCGGGCAGCCCCAGCATTTT. V and J are TRBV7-9 and TRBJ1-5; 9 positions agree with TRBD1. J gave up 7 bases and V 5 bases, and 12 bases lay outside the gene matches. The CDR3 totals 16 residues. Germline values: CDR1 SEHNR, CDR2 FQNEAQ (reference sequence).

The V and J genes are TRBV24-1 and TRBJ2-1; TRBD1 agrees at 9 bases. The CDR3 loop spans 15 amino acids. Germline-derived CDR1 and CDR2 are KGHDR and SFDVKD. Trimming removed 7 bases from V and 8 bases from J; junction bases left unmatched: 11. In DNA form, the CDR3 reads TGTGCCACCAGACCTTGGGGACAGGGCGAGGATGAGCAGTTCTTC. Translating it yields CATRPWGQGEDEQFF.

This chain uses TRBV29-1 with TRBJ2-7, with D perhaps TRBD1 (6 bases). The CDR3 is 14 amino acids. V lost 4 bases to trimming and J lost 2 bases, with 15 bases between them. Per the germline V gene, CDR1 is SQVTM and CDR2 is ANQGSEA. Here the CDR3 DNA reads TGCAGCGTTGCCAATACAGGGCCCCCCTACGAGCAGTACTTC. Its protein product is CSVANTGPPYEQYF.

V and J are TRBV28 and TRBJ2-7; D is possibly TRBD2 (5 bases). V shed 7 bases and J shed 3 bases, with 16 bases lying between them. The germline V gene has CDR1 MDHEN and CDR2 SYDVKM. The CDR3 is made up of 14 amino acids. The CDR3, as DNA: TGTGCCAGCAACAATTTCGGGGTGTACTACGAGCAGTACTTC. The encoded protein is CASNNFGVYYEQYF.

The genes are TRBV5-6 and TRBJ2-7, with D tentatively TRBD1 (5 bases). The CDR3 covers 17 residues. V lost 0 bases and J 0 bases, leaving 16 bases between the germline ends. Germline V gene lookup returns CDR1 SGHDT and CDR2 YYEEEE. The CDR3 is CASSLGFDREISYEQYF. For the CDR3, the DNA is TGTGCCAGCAGCTTGGGGTTCGACAGAGAAATCTCCTACGAGCAGTACTTC. The full variable domain, with the rest looked up from reference TRBV5-6 and TRBJ2-7, is DAGVTQSPTHLIKTRGQQVTLRCSPKSGHDTVSWYQQALGQGPQFIFQYYEEEERQRGNFPDRFSGHQFPNYSSELNVNALLLGDSALYLCASSLGFDREISYEQYFGPGTRLTVT.

The CDR3 bases are TGTGCCAGCAGTTTATTAATGAACACTGAAGCTTTCTTT. Translation gives CASSLLMNTEAFF. The chain couples TRBV27 to TRBJ1-1; D ambiguous. The V gene lost 1 base and the J gene lost 0 bases, with 3 bases spanning the gap. The germline CDR1 and CDR2 sequences are MNHEY and SMNVEV (reference sequence). This CDR3 comprises 13 residues.

This chain connects TRBV27 to TRBJ1-5; the D is unclear. CDR1 is MNHEY, CDR2 SMNVEV, per germline (reference sequence). The CDR3 consists of 13 residues. V lost 6 bases and J 2 bases, leaving 8 bases between the germline ends. CDR3 bases: TGTGCCAGCAGCCCCTTCGGCAATCAGCCCCAGCATTTT. Translated: CASSPFGNQPQHF.

The rearrangement links TRBV6-6 to TRBJ2-1; 8 bases agree with TRBD1. V lost 4 bases and J lost 5; bases outside the gene matches: 10. The CDR3 runs to 16 residues. The V gene's germline CDR1 is MNHNY and CDR2 SVGAGI (reference sequence). As DNA, the CDR3 is TGTGCCAGCAGTTCCGCCCAAGGGACAGGAAACAATGAGCAGTTCTTC. Encoded protein: CASSSAQGTGNNEQFF.

J is TRBJ1-4 and V is TRBV9, with D unresolved. There are 14 residues in the CDR3. V gave up 0 bases and J gave up 4 bases, with 7 bases separating them. Germline-derived CDR1 and CDR2 are SGDLS and YYNGEE. The CDR3 bases are TGTGCCAGCAGCGTAGGGGCAGGTAATGAAAAACTGTTTTTT. Its translation is CASSVGAGNEKLFF.

This clone has a count of ten or more. The J gene is TRBJ2-6, the V gene TRBV6-4; no reliable D call. V lost 6 bases and J lost 0, with 12 bases in between. The germline V gene has CDR1 MRHNA and CDR2 SNTAGT. The CDR3 is 16 amino acids. The CDR3 DNA follows: TGTGCCAGCAGCGGAGACGGAGACTCTGGGGCCAACGTCCTGACTTTC. Its translation is CASSGDGDSGANVLTF.

V and J are TRBV5-1 and TRBJ2-2, with 7 bases that match TRBD1. V was clipped by 3 bases and J by 5 bases; unmatched bases: 10. CDR3 size: 16 residues. Germline values: CDR1 SGHRS, CDR2 YFSETQ. CDR3 residues: CASSSGTDRVTGELFF. The CDR3 DNA follows: TGCGCCAGCAGCTCAGGGACAGACCGCGTTACCGGGGAGCTGTTTTTT.

This clone was seen just once. The rearrangement joins TRBV28 to TRBJ2-5, with TRBD2 identical over 7 bases. The V gene end was trimmed by 8 bases and the J gene end by 5 bases; junction bases not matched to a gene: 17. The CDR3 consists of 16 residues. Germline loops: CDR1 MDHEN, CDR2 SYDVKM. CDR3 DNA sequence: TGTGCCAGCGCGGTAGGGTTAGCCGCGGGGGAGGAGACCCAGTACTTC. It is translated as CASAVGLAAGEETQYF.

The chain recombines TRBV6-2 or TRBV6-3 with TRBJ2-7; 8 bases align to TRBD1. CDR3 length equals 14 residues. Germline loops: CDR1 MNHEY, CDR2 SVGEGT. V gave up 6 bases and J gave up 4 bases; unmatched junction bases: 8. CDR3 protein: CASSLWGTGYEQYF. The CDR3 region has the DNA TGTGCCAGCAGCCTATGGGGGACAGGATACGAGCAGTACTTC.